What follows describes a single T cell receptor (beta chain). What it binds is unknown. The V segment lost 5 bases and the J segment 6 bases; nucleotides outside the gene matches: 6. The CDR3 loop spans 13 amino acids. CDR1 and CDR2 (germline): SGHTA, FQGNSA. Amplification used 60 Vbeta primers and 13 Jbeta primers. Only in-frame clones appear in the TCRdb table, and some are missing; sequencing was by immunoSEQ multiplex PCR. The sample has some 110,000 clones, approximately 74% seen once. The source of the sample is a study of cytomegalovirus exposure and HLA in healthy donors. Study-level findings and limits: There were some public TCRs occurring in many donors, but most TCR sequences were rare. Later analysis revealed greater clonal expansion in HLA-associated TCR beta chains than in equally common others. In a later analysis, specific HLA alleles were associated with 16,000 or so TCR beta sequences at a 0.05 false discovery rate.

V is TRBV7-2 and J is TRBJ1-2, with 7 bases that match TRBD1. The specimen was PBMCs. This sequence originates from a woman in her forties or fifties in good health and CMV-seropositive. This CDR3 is CASSLGTADGYTF. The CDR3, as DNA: TGTGCCAGCAGCCTCGGGACAGCGGATGGCTACACCTTC.